The rows below give T cell receptor beta chains drawn from one sample of a study of cytomegalovirus exposure and HLA in healthy donors. This table comes from immunoSEQ multiplex PCR, and its TCRdb copy is limited to in-frame clones, with some not included. Seen here are approximately 280,000 clones, about 90% observed once, and the top ten hold more than 2%. The sample taken for sequencing was PBMCs. The receptors here all came from a woman between 18 and 30 years old in good health and CMV-seronegative. The CDR3 runs from the conserved cysteine through the conserved F or W. The D gene is left open where the match is weak. A clone size is listed for some rows: how often the clone was seen (once, few, many), or a class if it is expanded.

j_call d_call clone_size v_call cdr3_aa cdr3_nt
TRBJ1-1 TRBD1 . TRBV7-9 CASSKDRGNIEAFF TGTGCCAGCAGCAAGGACAGGGGCAATATAGAAGCTTTCTTT
TRBJ1-6 TRBD1 . TRBV19 CASNPPGTGNSPLHF TGTGCCAGTAACCCCCCCGGGACAGGAAATTCACCCCTCCACTTT
TRBJ2-7 . many TRBV7-6 CASSLVGGRDPANEQYF TGTGCCAGCAGCTTAGTGGGTGGGCGGGACCCCGCGAACGAGCAGTACTTC
TRBJ2-2 . . TRBV10-1 CASSPGNTGELFF TGCGCCAGCAGTCCAGGGAACACCGGGGAGCTGTTTTTT
TRBJ1-3 TRBD1 . TRBV5-1 CASSFTGQAFSGNTIYF TGCGCCAGCAGCTTCACCGGACAGGCCTTCTCTGGAAACACCATATATTTT
TRBJ1-1 TRBD1 . TRBV6-5 CASSSSQGSEAFF TGTGCCAGCAGTTCCTCACAGGGGAGTGAAGCTTTCTTT
TRBJ1-1 . . TRBV2 CASSGQDTEAFF TGTGCCAGCAGTGGACAGGACACTGAAGCTTTCTTT
TRBJ2-7 TRBD1 . TRBV7-9 CASSPLGQGGDYEQYF TGTGCCAGCAGCCCGCTGGGACAGGGGGGGGACTACGAGCAGTACTTC
TRBJ1-2 . . TRBV13 CASSLGGGGGGYTF TGTGCCAGCAGCTTAGGAGGAGGGGGAGGGGGCTACACCTTC
TRBJ1-4 . . TRBV19 CASGRGTTNEKLFF TGTGCCAGTGGCCGGGGGACAACTAATGAAAAACTGTTTTTT
TRBJ2-3 TRBD2 . TRBV2 CASSPTSGLTDTQYF TGTGCCAGCAGCCCGACTAGCGGGCTCACAGATACGCAGTATTTT
TRBJ1-5 . . TRBV19 CASSSLEVRNQPQHF TGTGCCAGTAGTTCCCTCGAGGTTCGCAATCAGCCCCAGCATTTT
TRBJ2-1 TRBD2 few TRBV2 CASSGGDYSIYNEQFF TGTGCCAGCAGTGGGGGGGACTACTCAATCTACAATGAGCAGTTCTTC
TRBJ1-1 . . TRBV13 CASSLGRGFDTEAFF TGTGCCAGCAGCTTAGGCCGGGGGTTTGACACTGAAGCTTTCTTT
TRBJ1-5 TRBD1 . TRBV6-5 CASSYRQGINQPQHF TGTGCCAGCAGTTACAGACAGGGGATCAATCAGCCCCAGCATTTT
TRBJ2-5 . . TRBV5-8 CASSLRGKETQYF TGTGCCAGCAGCTTGCGAGGGAAAGAGACCCAGTACTTC
TRBJ1-4 TRBD1 . TRBV4-1 CASSLGQGAANEKLFF TGCGCCAGCAGCCTAGGACAGGGGGCGGCTAATGAAAAACTGTTTTTT
TRBJ2-7 . . TRBV11-2 CASSFSRTYEQYF TGTGCCAGCAGCTTTTCTAGAACCTACGAGCAGTACTTC
TRBJ2-7 . . TRBV10-3 CAISEPEGHEQYF TGTGCCATCAGTGAACCTGAGGGCCACGAGCAGTACTTC
TRBJ2-3 . . TRBV4-1 CASSQDTGITDTQYF TGTGCCAGCAGCCAAGATACCGGGATAACAGATACGCAGTATTTT
TRBJ1-5 TRBD1 . TRBV4-2 CASSQETGGAGSNQPQHF TGTGCCAGCAGCCAAGAGACAGGGGGCGCGGGGAGCAATCAGCCCCAGCATTTT
TRBJ2-1 TRBD2 . TRBV7-6 CASSWTLAGPGNEQFF TGTGCCAGCAGCTGGACACTAGCGGGGCCGGGCAATGAGCAGTTCTTC
TRBJ1-2 . . TRBV27 CASRRTVADYGYTF TGTGCCAGCAGACGAACAGTGGCCGACTATGGCTACACCTTC
TRBJ2-5 TRBD1 . TRBV5-1 CASSWDSRQETQYF TGCGCCAGCAGCTGGGACAGCCGCCAAGAGACCCAGTACTTC
TRBJ1-5 . . TRBV19 CASSIEGGEAYPQHF TGTGCCAGTAGTATAGAAGGGGGAGAGGCGTACCCCCAGCATTTT
TRBJ2-7 . . TRBV4-1 CASSQESGRVYEQYF TGCGCCAGCAGCCAAGAATCGGGCAGGGTCTACGAGCAGTACTTC
TRBJ2-4 TRBD2 . TRBV2 CASSERSGGQDIQYF TGTGCCAGCAGTGAACGGAGCGGGGGGCAGGACATTCAGTACTTC
TRBJ1-1 . . TRBV7-5 CATPDTEAFF TGTGCTACCCCGGACACTGAAGCTTTCTTT
TRBJ1-2 . . TRBV27 CASSFRLELRDGYTF TGTGCCAGCAGTTTCCGTTTAGAACTCAGGGATGGCTACACCTTC
TRBJ1-3 . . TRBV6-1 CASSEVTGFSGNPIYF TGTGCCAGCAGTGAAGTGACAGGATTCTCTGGAAACCCCATATATTTT